Listed below are T cell receptor beta chains from one sample, sequenced in a study of blood T cell repertoires in COVID-19. TCRdb keeps only in-frame clones here, not all; method: immunoSEQ multiplex PCR. This table holds about 160,000 clones, 70% to 85% found once. Sequencing used peripheral blood. Receptor source: a woman of 80 years or more with acute or convalescent COVID-19. CDR3s include the opening cysteine and the closing phenylalanine or tryptophan. The D gene is left open where the match is weak. Clone size, where shown, is once, few, many, or a class for clones that have expanded.

clone_size d_call j_call v_call cdr3_aa cdr3_nt
- - TRBJ1-1 TRBV30 CAWSVREVLEAFF TGTGCCTGGAGTGTACGAGAAGTTCTTGAAGCTTTCTTT
- TRBD1 TRBJ1-2 TRBV2 CASRPGQGNYGYTF TGTGCCAGCAGGCCGGGACAGGGAAACTATGGCTACACCTTC
few - TRBJ1-6 TRBV15 CATSREQVYSPLHF TGTGCCACCAGCAGAGAACAGGTTTATTCACCCCTCCACTTT
- - TRBJ1-1 TRBV5-8 CASRRQINTEAFF TGTGCCAGCAGACGACAGATCAACACTGAAGCTTTCTTT
- TRBD1 TRBJ1-2 TRBV10-3 CATFTGEANYGYTF TGTGCCACCTTCACAGGGGAAGCTAACTATGGCTACACCTTC
- TRBD1 TRBJ2-1 TRBV7-8 CASSLGGQGMGYEQFF TGTGCCAGCAGCTTAGGGGGACAGGGGATGGGATATGAGCAGTTCTTC
once TRBD1 TRBJ2-3 TRBV7-9 CASSIGADRGRKGTDTQYF TGTGCCAGCAGCATCGGGGCCGACAGGGGGCGCAAGGGCACAGATACGCAGTATTTT
- TRBD1 TRBJ1-5 TRBV28 CASSFRTGPIVQPQHF TGTGCCAGCAGTTTTCGGACAGGGCCTATTGTTCAGCCCCAGCATTTT
once TRBD1 TRBJ1-3 TRBV7-2 CASSSGTGWYGGNTIYF TGTGCCAGCAGCTCGGGGACAGGGTGGTACGGTGGAAACACCATATATTTT
few - TRBJ2-1 TRBV7-5 CVRSLVCGNYNEQFF TGTGTCAGAAGCTTAGTCTGCGGGAACTACAATGAGCAGTTCTTC
- TRBD2 TRBJ2-1 TRBV19 CASSIDGLAGAYNEQFF TGTGCCAGTAGTATAGACGGACTAGCGGGAGCTTACAATGAGCAGTTCTTC
- - TRBJ2-1 TRBV9 CASSGPLSGTEQFF TGTGCCAGCAGCGGGCCCCTTAGCGGAACTGAGCAGTTCTTC
- - TRBJ1-2 TRBV6-5 CASRTGGYDGYTF TGTGCCAGCAGAACGGGGGGTTACGATGGCTACACCTTC
- TRBD2 TRBJ2-7 TRBV7-2 CASSRPGLAYEQYF TGTGCCAGCAGCCGGCCCGGACTAGCCTACGAGCAGTACTTC
- TRBD2 TRBJ2-3 TRBV6-5 CASSLNPAGAVDTQYF TGTGCCAGCAGTTTAAATCCGGCGGGAGCAGTAGATACGCAGTATTTT
few - TRBJ1-3 TRBV12-3/TRBV12-4 CASSFGNTIYF TGTGCCAGCAGTTTCGGGAACACCATATATTTT
- - TRBJ2-1 TRBV5-4 CASSPDSTYNEQFF TGTGCCAGCAGCCCGGACAGTACTTACAATGAGCAGTTCTTC
few - TRBJ1-2 TRBV6-5 CASSYSTRANYGYTF TGTGCCAGCAGTTACTCGACCAGGGCCAACTATGGCTACACCTTC
- - TRBJ1-1 TRBV9 CASSVGRNTEAFF TGTGCCAGCAGCGTTGGCAGAAACACTGAAGCTTTCTTT
once - TRBJ2-1 TRBV6-2/TRBV6-3 CASSYKLSVKGNEQFF TGTGCCAGCAGTTACAAACTATCGGTCAAAGGTAATGAGCAGTTCTTC
- - TRBJ2-5 TRBV7-9 CASSSRVKETQYF TGTGCCAGCAGCTCCCGGGTCAAAGAGACCCAGTACTTC
once - TRBJ1-2 TRBV5-5 CASSLRAAGYTF TGTGCCAGCAGCTTGCGCGCCGCGGGCTACACCTTC
- - TRBJ1-6 TRBV7-2 CASSLSRDRNSPLHF TGTGCCAGCAGCTTATCGCGGGACCGCAATTCACCCCTCCACTTT
few TRBD2 TRBJ2-2 TRBV15 CATSRGPFSSGTSGWANTGELFF TGTGCCACCAGCAGAGGGCCGTTTTCTTCCGGGACTAGCGGATGGGCGAACACCGGGGAGCTGTTTTTT
- - TRBJ2-3 TRBV5-1 CASSFGNPSTDTQYF TGCGCCAGCAGCTTCGGGAACCCGTCAACAGATACGCAGTATTTT
few TRBD1 TRBJ2-7 TRBV12-5 CASGLGTGTYEQYF TGTGCTAGTGGACTAGGGACAGGGACCTACGAGCAGTACTTC
- - TRBJ2-7 TRBV29-1 CSVKTPRAGDAYEQYF TGCAGCGTTAAAACCCCGAGGGCAGGGGACGCCTACGAGCAGTACTTC
- TRBD2 TRBJ2-1 TRBV6-2/TRBV6-3 CASSYPAGGPRNEQFF TGTGCCAGCAGTTACCCAGCGGGAGGGCCACGGAATGAGCAGTTCTTC
- TRBD2 TRBJ2-2 TRBV18 CASSSSGRNTGELFF TGTGCCAGCTCTTCAAGCGGGAGAAACACCGGGGAGCTGTTTTTT
- - TRBJ2-5 TRBV5-1 CASSQGGGQETQYF TGCGCCAGCAGCCAGGGAGGCGGACAAGAGACCCAGTACTTC
- - TRBJ2-3 TRBV28 CASTENGDTQYF TGTGCCAGCACGGAAAACGGGGATACGCAGTATTTT
once TRBD1 TRBJ2-1 TRBV24-1 CATSDTGASSYNEQFF TGTGCCACCAGTGATACAGGGGCATCCTCCTACAATGAGCAGTTCTTC
- TRBD2 TRBJ2-5 TRBV7-2 CASSLTLAGGEGYF TGTGCCAGCAGCCTAACACTAGCGGGAGGCGAGGGATACTTC
- - TRBJ1-1 TRBV27 CASRRGQVTFEAFF TGTGCCAGCAGGAGAGGGCAGGTGACCTTTGAAGCTTTCTTT
- - TRBJ1-1 TRBV9 CASSAQRSNTEAFF TGTGCCAGCAGCGCCCAGAGGTCGAACACTGAAGCTTTCTTT
once TRBD1 TRBJ2-5 TRBV9 CASSVPGQGGETQYF TGTGCCAGCAGCGTCCCGGGACAGGGGGGGGAGACCCAGTACTTC
- - TRBJ2-2 TRBV19 CASSVTASNTGELFF TGTGCCAGTAGTGTGACAGCTTCGAACACCGGGGAGCTGTTTTTT
- - TRBJ1-2 TRBV12-3/TRBV12-4 CASSLRGYGYTF TGTGCCAGCAGTTTACGAGGGTATGGCTACACCTTC
once - TRBJ2-5 TRBV27 CASSSVSGETQYF TGTGCCAGCAGTTCCGTGAGCGGAGAGACCCAGTACTTC
few - TRBJ2-2 TRBV2 CASRERGWGPGTGELFF TGTGCCAGCAGGGAAAGGGGCTGGGGGCCGGGCACCGGGGAGCTGTTTTTT
- TRBD2 TRBJ2-7 TRBV5-1 CASSLGPSLREGTYEQYF TGCGCCAGCAGCTTGGGGCCTTCGTTGCGGGAGGGAACCTACGAGCAGTACTTC
- TRBD2 TRBJ2-5 TRBV5-1 CASSLVGLAGQETQYF TGCGCCAGCAGCTTGGTGGGACTAGCGGGGCAAGAGACCCAGTACTTC
- TRBD1 TRBJ1-5 TRBV6-2/TRBV6-3 CASSLTTGRREPQHF TGTGCCAGCAGCCTTACGACAGGGAGGAGAGAGCCCCAGCATTTT
- TRBD1 TRBJ1-6 TRBV2 CASRDRYNSPLHF TGTGCCAGCAGGGACAGGTATAATTCACCCCTCCACTTT
- TRBD2 TRBJ2-1 TRBV10-3 CAIAGGPYNEQFF TGTGCCATCGCGGGAGGCCCCTACAATGAGCAGTTCTTC
- - TRBJ1-1 TRBV3-1/TRBV3-2 CASSPKFGGAEAFF TGTGCCAGCAGCCCCAAGTTTGGGGGCGCCGAAGCTTTCTTT
- - TRBJ1-5 TRBV19 CASATPGLQPQHF TGTGCCAGTGCGACACCTGGACTTCAGCCCCAGCATTTT
once - TRBJ2-7 TRBV18 CASAAGKLYEQYF TGTGCCAGCGCCGCGGGCAAGTTGTACGAGCAGTACTTC
- - TRBJ2-1 TRBV10-1 CASSDRSGVAYNEQFF TGCGCCAGCAGTGACCGATCAGGGGTGGCCTACAATGAGCAGTTCTTC